This T cell receptor (beta chain) is drawn from a study of early T cells in non-severe SARS-CoV-2 infection. About the research overall: Chains stayed unpaired after sequencing of bulk RNA from unsorted whole blood.

This clonotype was recorded a few times. TCRdb processed the 5' RACE reads anew with MiXCR; each CDR3 protein has one entry. The repertoire consists of tens of thousands of distinct CDR3 sequences, with about 14% occurring once and the leading ten covering around 3%. Germline V gene sequence: CDR1 SGHAT, CDR2 FQNNGV. The CDR3 runs 15 residues. Trimming removed 6 bases at V and 2 bases at J, with 13 bases between. The chain is built from TRBV11-2 and TRBJ2-2, with D possibly matching TRBD1 (5 bases). The sequence derives from an adult who was a healthcare worker with PCR-confirmed SARS-CoV-2 infection or an uninfected control (not recorded which). The material sequenced was whole blood. In DNA, the CDR3 is TGTGCCAGCAGACCCAGGGATTTTAACACCGGGGAGCTGTTTTTT. The encoded protein is CASRPRDFNTGELFF. The variable domain in full, completed from reference TRBV11-2 and TRBJ2-2, reads EAGVAQSPRYKIIEKRQSVAFWCNPISGHATLYWYQQILGQGPKLLIQFQNNGVVDDSQLPKDRFSAERLKGVDSTLKIQPAKLEDSAVYLCASRPRDFNTGELFFGEGSRLTVL.